This TCR beta chain came from a study of tumor and adjacent non-tumor tissue in lung cancer. Overall study: Each sample yielded 3.5 million to 5 million productive TCRbeta reads on average.

No cell sorting was done before RNA was extracted from the tissue. Three rounds of nested PCR, following a modified ARM-PCR protocol, produced the TCRbeta library. MiXCR, run by TCRdb on the multiplex PCR reads, gives a single entry per CDR3 protein. The sample holds about 110,000 distinct CDR3 sequences, around 82% seen once. Germline CDR1 is SGHAT and CDR2 is FQNNGV. The CDR3 sequence is 15 residues long. With 9 bases clipped from V and 0 bases from J, the junction kept 9 bases outside the gene matches. The chain joins TRBV11-2 to TRBJ2-7, with 9 bases that match TRBD1. The sequenced sample consisted of lung tumor tissue. The TCR originated in a man between 70 and 80 years old with non-small cell lung cancer. The CDR3 loop is CASIPGTGSSYEQYF. CDR3 coding DNA: TGTGCCAGTATCCCCGGGACAGGGTCCTCCTACGAGCAGTACTTC.